The 2 T cell receptor beta chains listed next were all sequenced from one sample in a study of T cells after yellow fever vaccination. TCRdb re-called the 5' RACE reads with MiXCR, one entry per CDR3 protein. Of 450,000 to 600,000 distinct CDR3 sequences listed, about a sixth are singletons. Sample: PBMCs, taken more than 4 days after the first yellow fever vaccination. Receptor source: a man between 18 and 29 years old who received the YFV17D yellow fever vaccine.

The genes are TRBV12-3 or TRBV12-4 and TRBJ1-6; D ambiguous. This CDR3 spans 15 amino acids. The V gene lost 6 bases and the J gene lost 4 bases, with 13 bases spanning the gap. CDR3 loop: CASRLSLGYNSPLHF. Written as DNA, the CDR3 is TGTGCCAGCAGGCTTAGCTTGGGATATAATTCACCCCTCCACTTT.

This clonotype showed up many times. The rearrangement links TRBV18 to TRBJ1-1; D is unclear. In germline, CDR1 is KGHSH, CDR2 LQKENI. This CDR3 comprises 16 residues. Between the trimmed V and J ends, which lost 3 bases and 1 base, there was a span of 15 bases. The CDR3 sequence: CASSPRWLQTNTEAFF. The DNA for the CDR3 is TGTGCCAGCTCACCGCGTTGGCTCCAGACGAACACTGAAGCTTTCTTT.